A selection of T cell receptor beta chains follows, all from one sample in a study of Ad26.COV2.S vaccination and SARS-CoV-2 variants. Clones were read by immunoSEQ multiplex PCR, and TCRdb kept only the in-frame ones, dropping some. The repertoire has around 250,000 clones, around 87% of them found once; the top ten carry over 2.5%. Sample: peripheral blood, taken in a trial of Ad26.COV2.S vaccine versus placebo. These receptors were taken from a person between 18 and 65 years old who received the Ad26.COV2.S COVID-19 vaccine or a placebo. Each CDR3 is given with its conserved first and last residue. A D gene is named only where the DNA matches it firmly. The listing skips clone size in some rows; elsewhere it reads once, few, many or a size class.

TRBV12-3/TRBV12-4	NA	NA	TRBJ2-7	CASSQLYEQYF	TGTGCCAGCAGCCAACTCTACGAGCAGTACTTC
TRBV7-8	NA	NA	TRBJ2-5	CASSLFETQYF	TGTGCCAGCAGCTTATTTGAGACCCAGTACTTC
TRBV7-8	NA	TRBD1	TRBJ1-4	CASGPRPQGAYEKLFF	TGTGCCAGTGGGCCACGACCACAGGGGGCTTATGAAAAACTGTTTTTT
TRBV9	NA	TRBD1	TRBJ2-1	CASSKTDRGNEQFF	TGTGCCAGCAGCAAAACGGACAGGGGCAATGAGCAGTTCTTC
TRBV7-2	NA	NA	TRBJ1-6	CASSLADSPLHF	TGTGCCAGCAGCTTAGCCGATTCACCCCTCCACTTT
TRBV21-1	NA	NA	TRBJ2-2	CASSKGQIRLATNTGELFF	TGTGCCAGCAGCAAAGGACAGATCAGACTAGCGACGAACACCGGGGAGCTGTTTTTT
TRBV5-1	NA	NA	TRBJ2-5	CASSLGVGPETQYF	TGCGCCAGCAGCTTGGGGGTTGGGCCAGAGACCCAGTACTTC
TRBV5-1	NA	NA	TRBJ2-2	CASSEDPGPWTGELFF	TGCGCCAGCAGCGAGGATCCGGGACCCTGGACCGGGGAGCTGTTTTTT
TRBV18	NA	TRBD2	TRBJ2-1	CASSTTGPGLGSNEQFF	TGTGCCAGCTCAACAACGGGGCCCGGACTAGGATCCAATGAGCAGTTCTTC
TRBV5-5	NA	NA	TRBJ2-1	CASSLVARDYNEQFF	TGTGCCAGCAGCTTGGTCGCTAGAGATTACAATGAGCAGTTCTTC
TRBV9	NA	NA	TRBJ2-1	CASSVEGWGVSYNEQFF	TGTGCCAGCAGCGTAGAGGGGTGGGGGGTCTCCTACAATGAGCAGTTCTTC
TRBV25-1	NA	NA	TRBJ2-7	CASRNAVSYEQYF	TGTGCCAGCAGAAACGCGGTCTCCTACGAGCAGTACTTC
TRBV4-2	few	NA	TRBJ1-3	CASSQDQGRRNTIYF	TGTGCCAGCAGCCAAGATCAAGGGCGCCGAAACACCATATATTTT
TRBV27	NA	NA	TRBJ2-5	CASPLVQETQYF	TGTGCCAGCCCTCTGGTCCAAGAGACCCAGTACTTC
TRBV4-2	NA	NA	TRBJ2-7	CASSQDPGVGVGEQYF	TGTGCCAGCAGCCAAGATCCCGGGGTAGGGGTCGGCGAGCAGTACTTC
TRBV28	NA	NA	TRBJ1-4	CASSGNEKLFF	TGTGCCAGCAGTGGGAATGAAAAACTGTTTTTT
TRBV12-3/TRBV12-4	NA	NA	TRBJ2-3	CASSLISKDTQYF	TGTGCCAGCAGTTTGATTAGTAAAGATACGCAGTATTTT
TRBV10-1	NA	TRBD1	TRBJ1-1	CASSESGRGDTEAFF	TGCGCCAGCAGTGAGTCTGGCAGGGGGGACACTGAAGCTTTCTTT
TRBV5-1	few	NA	TRBJ1-4	CASSPGNQAEKLFF	TGCGCCAGCAGCCCTGGGAACCAGGCTGAAAAACTGTTTTTT
TRBV7-3	NA	TRBD1	TRBJ1-6	CASSRQGPNSPLHF	TGTGCCAGCAGCCGACAGGGCCCGAATTCACCCCTCCACTTT
TRBV2	NA	TRBD2	TRBJ2-3	CASTPGRGRGTDTQYF	TGTGCCAGCACCCCGGGGCGGGGGAGAGGGACAGATACGCAGTATTTT
TRBV12-3/TRBV12-4	NA	NA	TRBJ1-2	CASSFGPTGGYTF	TGTGCCAGCAGTTTCGGGCCTACTGGGGGCTACACCTTC
TRBV18	few	NA	TRBJ1-5	CASSPPEVSSNQPQHF	TGTGCCAGCTCACCACCCGAGGTATCTAGCAATCAGCCCCAGCATTTT
TRBV28	NA	TRBD2	TRBJ2-7	CASSLGTSGRVTYEQYF	TGTGCCAGCAGTCTCGGGACTAGCGGGCGTGTTACCTACGAGCAGTACTTC
TRBV5-8	once	TRBD2	TRBJ2-5	CASSQGLAGGPEETQYF	TGTGCCAGCAGCCAGGGACTAGCGGGAGGGCCGGAGGAGACCCAGTACTTC
TRBV19	NA	TRBD1	TRBJ1-2	CASSRSGTDRLYGYTF	TGTGCCAGTAGTCGATCCGGGACAGATAGACTCTATGGCTACACCTTC
TRBV7-9	once	NA	TRBJ2-6	CASSSWSAGANVLTF	TGTGCCAGCAGCTCTTGGAGCGCTGGGGCCAACGTCCTGACTTTC
TRBV25-1	NA	NA	TRBJ1-4	CASSDRGINEKLFF	TGTGCCAGCAGTGACAGGGGAATCAATGAAAAACTGTTTTTT
TRBV29-1	NA	NA	TRBJ2-1	CSVDRTSYNEQFF	TGCAGCGTTGACCGGACCAGTTACAATGAGCAGTTCTTC
TRBV11-1	NA	NA	TRBJ1-1	CASSLYGRVNTEAFF	TGTGCCAGCAGCTTATATGGACGGGTGAACACTGAAGCTTTCTTT
TRBV5-4	NA	NA	TRBJ1-2	CASSKGTAYGYTF	TGTGCCAGCAGTAAAGGGACGGCCTATGGCTACACCTTC
TRBV30	NA	NA	TRBJ1-5	CAWTTNTNQPQHF	TGTGCCTGGACAACAAATACAAATCAGCCCCAGCATTTT
TRBV6-5	NA	NA	TRBJ1-2	CASSHSTGGYTF	TGTGCCAGCTCCCACAGTACAGGGGGCTACACCTTC
TRBV3-1/TRBV3-2	NA	NA	TRBJ1-6	CASSQGTENNSPLHF	TGTGCCAGCAGCCAAGGCACGGAAAATAATTCACCCCTCCACTTT
TRBV19	once	NA	TRBJ1-3	CASSIATASGNTIYF	TGTGCCAGTAGTATAGCCACAGCCTCTGGAAACACCATATATTTT
TRBV11-2	NA	NA	TRBJ2-6	CASSPVLSGANVLTF	TGTGCCAGCAGCCCCGTCCTCTCTGGGGCCAACGTCCTGACTTTC
TRBV4-1	NA	NA	TRBJ1-6	CASSRSLYSPLHF	TGCGCCAGCAGCCGATCTCTATATTCACCCCTCCACTTT
TRBV4-3	once	NA	TRBJ2-5	CASSQDQAEGATQYF	TGCGCCAGCAGCCAAGATCAAGCGGAGGGGGCGACCCAGTACTTC
TRBV7-2	NA	TRBD2	TRBJ2-1	CASSPLAGGYNEQFF	TGTGCCAGCAGCCCGCTAGCGGGGGGGTACAATGAGCAGTTCTTC
TRBV7-9	NA	NA	TRBJ1-1	CASSLGVGMNTEAFF	TGTGCCAGCAGCTTAGGCGTAGGGATGAACACTGAAGCTTTCTTT
TRBV18	NA	TRBD1	TRBJ2-7	CASSPKTGTGYEQYF	TGTGCCAGCTCTCCAAAGACCGGGACAGGCTACGAGCAGTACTTC
TRBV16	NA	NA	TRBJ1-4	CASSNLPGTNEKLFF	TGTGCCAGCAGCAATTTGCCCGGCACTAATGAAAAACTGTTTTTT
TRBV3-1/TRBV3-2	NA	NA	TRBJ2-7	CASSQDEGLLSYEQYF	TGTGCCAGCAGCCAAGATGAAGGCCTCCTCTCCTACGAGCAGTACTTC
TRBV4-1	NA	TRBD2	TRBJ2-2	CASSQDRAAGGSTGELFF	TGCGCCAGCAGCCAAGATCGGGCCGCGGGGGGGAGCACCGGGGAGCTGTTTTTT
TRBV4-2	once	NA	TRBJ2-7	CASSPGGTGGSYEQYF	TGTGCCAGCAGCCCAGGGGGGACGGGCGGGAGTTATGAGCAGTACTTC
TRBV2	NA	NA	TRBJ2-5	CASSKPREGETQYF	TGTGCCAGCAGTAAACCCAGGGAAGGAGAGACCCAGTACTTC
TRBV28	NA	TRBD2	TRBJ2-3	CASSLYPEVAGNGEADTQYF	TGTGCCAGCAGTTTATACCCGGAAGTAGCGGGAAACGGGGAGGCAGATACGCAGTATTTT
TRBV27	once	NA	TRBJ2-7	CASSLGGSYEQYF	TGTGCCAGCAGTTTAGGGGGGTCCTACGAGCAGTACTTC
TRBV9	NA	NA	TRBJ2-3	CASSPRDAKGGDTQYF	TGTGCCAGCAGCCCCCGGGACGCAAAAGGGGGGGATACGCAGTATTTT
TRBV2	NA	TRBD1	TRBJ2-2	CASDDRGDTGELFF	TGTGCCAGCGACGACAGGGGAGACACCGGGGAGCTGTTTTTT